These T cell receptor beta chains were read from a single sample in a study of cytomegalovirus exposure and HLA in healthy donors. Generated by immunoSEQ multiplex PCR, the TCRdb table keeps only in-frame clones and is missing some. The data include about 210,000 clones; the top ten clones carry more than 0.75%. The sequenced material came from PBMCs. Every receptor here comes from a woman in her thirties in good health and CMV-seropositive. The CDR3 runs from the conserved cysteine through the conserved F or W. D genes are given only for firm matches.

J	V	D	CDR3	DNA
TRBJ2-7	TRBV4-3	TRBD1	CASNQGTGYEQYF	TGCGCCAGCAACCAAGGGACAGGCTACGAGCAGTACTTC
TRBJ2-5	TRBV7-2	TRBD2	CASSLVFLAGPSGETQYF	TGTGCCAGCAGCTTAGTCTTTCTAGCGGGACCATCCGGGGAGACCCAGTACTTC
TRBJ2-7	TRBV29-1	TRBD1	CSVAGTGSGEQYF	TGCAGCGTTGCCGGGACAGGGTCGGGCGAGCAGTACTTC
TRBJ1-2	TRBV15	.	CATSRDSYGYTF	TGTGCCACCAGCAGGGACAGCTATGGCTACACCTTC
TRBJ1-6	TRBV2	.	CASLSGRSPLHF	TGTGCCAGCTTGAGCGGGAGGTCACCCCTCCACTTT
TRBJ2-2	TRBV2	.	CASRERQNTGELFF	TGTGCCAGCAGGGAAAGACAGAACACCGGGGAGCTGTTTTTT
TRBJ2-3	TRBV14	.	CASSQVGYSTDTQYF	TGTGCCAGCAGCCAAGTCGGGTATAGCACAGATACGCAGTATTTT
TRBJ2-4	TRBV7-2	.	CASSFLNIQYF	TGTGCCAGCAGCTTCTTAAACATTCAGTACTTC
TRBJ2-7	TRBV25-1	TRBD1	CASSDPRTGEQYF	TGTGCCAGCAGTGACCCACGGACAGGCGAGCAGTACTTC
TRBJ1-5	TRBV4-2	.	CASSQDGAGDQPQHF	TGTGCCAGCAGCCAAGATGGGGCAGGGGATCAGCCCCAGCATTTT
TRBJ1-2	TRBV7-9	TRBD1	CASSLVPGTGIDGYTF	TGTGCCAGCAGCTTAGTACCGGGGACAGGGATAGATGGCTACACCTTC
TRBJ2-1	TRBV5-1	.	CASSLEAGIGEQFF	TGCGCCAGCAGCTTGGAAGCAGGGATAGGGGAGCAGTTCTTC
TRBJ2-2	TRBV5-1	.	CASSLTSPTGELFF	TGCGCCAGCAGCCTGACTAGTCCCACCGGGGAGCTGTTTTTT
TRBJ1-1	TRBV28	.	CASLRNTEAFF	TGTGCCAGTCTCCGGAACACTGAAGCTTTCTTT
TRBJ2-5	TRBV7-6	TRBD2	CASSLLTSGRRAQETQYF	TGTGCCAGCAGCTTACTGACTAGCGGACGGAGGGCCCAAGAGACCCAGTACTTC
TRBJ1-1	TRBV7-7	.	CASSPLLQGNTEAFF	TGTGCCAGCAGCCCCCTTCTACAGGGGAACACTGAAGCTTTCTTT
TRBJ1-2	TRBV18	.	CASSPPLQNYGYTF	TGTGCCAGCTCACCACCGCTCCAGAACTATGGCTACACCTTC
TRBJ2-5	TRBV6-1	.	CASSEEVGLPETQYF	TGTGCCAGCAGTGAAGAAGTGGGACTTCCCGAGACCCAGTACTTC
TRBJ2-3	TRBV7-9	.	CASSPPGDTDTQYF	TGTGCCAGCAGCCCCCCGGGGGACACAGATACGCAGTATTTT
TRBJ1-1	TRBV6-5	TRBD1	CASSYSTGGMAEAFF	TGTGCCAGCAGTTACTCTACAGGGGGCATGGCTGAAGCTTTCTTT
TRBJ2-1	TRBV13	.	CASSLSAKRTYNEQFF	TGTGCCAGCAGCTTGTCTGCGAAACGTACCTACAATGAGCAGTTCTTC
TRBJ2-1	TRBV5-1	.	CASSEFGGNYEQFF	TGCGCCAGCAGTGAGTTCGGGGGTAATTATGAGCAGTTCTTC
TRBJ1-4	TRBV18	TRBD1	CASSPRTGGNEKLFF	TGTGCCAGCTCACCTCGGACAGGGGGGAATGAAAAACTGTTTTTT
TRBJ2-1	TRBV6-4	.	CASSVSSVSYNEQFF	TGTGCCAGCAGCGTCTCTAGCGTTTCCTACAATGAGCAGTTCTTC
TRBJ1-1	TRBV27	TRBD1	CASRPTQGVFTEAFF	TGTGCCAGCAGGCCGACACAGGGGGTCTTCACTGAAGCTTTCTTT
TRBJ1-2	TRBV7-9	.	CASSLPSYGYTF	TGTGCCAGCAGCTTACCCAGCTATGGCTACACCTTC
TRBJ2-1	TRBV27	TRBD2	CASRPRILAGDPHNEQFF	TGTGCCAGCAGACCTCGGATACTAGCGGGAGATCCCCACAATGAGCAGTTCTTC
TRBJ2-7	TRBV5-1	TRBD1	CASSSRQGVSYEQYF	TGCGCCAGCAGCTCCCGACAGGGGGTCTCCTACGAGCAGTACTTC
TRBJ2-3	TRBV30	.	CAWRLQGTDTQYF	TGTGCCTGGAGGTTACAGGGAACAGATACGCAGTATTTT
TRBJ1-2	TRBV27	.	CASSRLTGYGYTF	TGTGCCAGCAGCCGACTGACAGGATATGGCTACACCTTC